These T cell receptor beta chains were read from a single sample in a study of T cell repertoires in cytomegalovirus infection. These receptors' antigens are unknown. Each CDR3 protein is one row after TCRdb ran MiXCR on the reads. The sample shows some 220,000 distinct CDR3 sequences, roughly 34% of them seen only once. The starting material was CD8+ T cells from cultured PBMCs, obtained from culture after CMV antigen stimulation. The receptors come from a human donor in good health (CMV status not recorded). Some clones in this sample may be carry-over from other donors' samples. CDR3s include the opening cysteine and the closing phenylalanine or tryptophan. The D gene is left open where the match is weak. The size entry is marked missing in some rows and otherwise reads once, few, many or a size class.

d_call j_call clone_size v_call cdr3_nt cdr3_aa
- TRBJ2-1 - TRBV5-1 TGCGCCAGCAGCTTGGACAGGAATGAGCAGTTCTTC CASSLDRNEQFF
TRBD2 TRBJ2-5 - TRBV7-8 TGTGCCAGCAGCTACCTGTCCGGGGGGACGGACCTAGAGACCCAGTACTTC CASSYLSGGTDLETQYF
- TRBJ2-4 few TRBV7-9 TGTGCCAGCAGCCCTTTTGAACAAGAAAGTTTAGGGGACATTCAGTACTTC CASSPFEQESLGDIQYF
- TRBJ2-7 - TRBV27 TGTGCCAGCAGTTTTAGGCCGGAGAGCTCCTACGAGCAGTACTTC CASSFRPESSYEQYF
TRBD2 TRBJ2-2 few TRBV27 TGTGCCAGCGGGCGGGGGGGCGAAACCGGGGAGCTGTTTTTT CASGRGGETGELFF
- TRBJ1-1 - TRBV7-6 TGTGCCAGCAGTTTAGCGGATTACGGGTCGAACACTGAAGCTTTCTTT CASSLADYGSNTEAFF
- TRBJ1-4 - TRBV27 TGTGCCAGCAGTTTTCCGTCCAGAGCAACTAATGAAAAACTGTTTTTT CASSFPSRATNEKLFF
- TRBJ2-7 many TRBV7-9 TGTGCCAGCGGCACCGCAAACGTCAGGCCAAACATACCCTACGAGCAGTACTTC CASGTANVRPNIPYEQYF
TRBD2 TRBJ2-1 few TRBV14 TGTGCCAGCAGCCACGGGGGGAGCTCCTACAATGAGCAGTTCTTC CASSHGGSSYNEQFF
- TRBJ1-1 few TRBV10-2 TGCGCCAGCAAGGTGGGTGGCACTGAAGCTTTCTTT CASKVGGTEAFF
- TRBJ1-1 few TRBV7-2 TGTGCCAGCAGCTTAAATAGGGCCCTGAACACTGAAGCTTTCTTT CASSLNRALNTEAFF
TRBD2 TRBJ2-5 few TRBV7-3 TGTGCCAGCAGCTTAACGGCGGGAGTGGCAGAGACCCAGTACTTC CASSLTAGVAETQYF
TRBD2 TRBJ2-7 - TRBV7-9 TGTGCCACGGCGGGGGACGAGCCCTACGAGCAGTACTTC CATAGDEPYEQYF
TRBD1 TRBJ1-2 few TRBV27 TGTGCCAGCAGTCTAAACAGGGGGCATAGGGATGGCTACACCTTC CASSLNRGHRDGYTF
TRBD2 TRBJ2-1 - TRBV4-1 TGCGCCAGCAGCCGCCCGGGACTAGCGGGGGACAATGAGCAGTTCTTC CASSRPGLAGDNEQFF
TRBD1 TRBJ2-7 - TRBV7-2 TGTGCCAGCAGCCCCTCGTGGACAGGGAGGTACGAGCAGTACTTC CASSPSWTGRYEQYF
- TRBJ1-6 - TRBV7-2 TGTGCCAGCAGCCCAGAGCTTCAGGGACAACCCAATTCACCCCTCCACTTT CASSPELQGQPNSPLHF
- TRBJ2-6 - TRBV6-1 TGTGCCAGCAGTGAAAAAGTGGTCTCTGGGGCCAACGTCCTGACTTTC CASSEKVVSGANVLTF
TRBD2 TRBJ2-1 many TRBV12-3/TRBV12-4 TGTGCCAGCAGTCCTGACCTGACTAGCGGGAGAGTAGGAGAGCAGTTCTTC CASSPDLTSGRVGEQFF
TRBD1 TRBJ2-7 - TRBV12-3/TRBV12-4 TGTGCCAGCAGTATACCCCGGACAGGTACCTACGAGCAGTACTTC CASSIPRTGTYEQYF
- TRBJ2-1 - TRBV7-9 TGTGCCAGCAGCTCGAGCGTGACAGGAGAGCAGTTCTTC CASSSSVTGEQFF
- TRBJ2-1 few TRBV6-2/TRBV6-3 TGTGCCAGCAGGACCCCCTCACAGTTTCCCTACAATGAGCAGTTCTTC CASRTPSQFPYNEQFF
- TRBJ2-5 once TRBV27 TGTGCCAGCAGTTTATGGGCAGGGACCCAAGAGACCCAGTACTTC CASSLWAGTQETQYF
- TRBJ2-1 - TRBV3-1 TGTGCCAGCAGCCAAGCACCGGGACGCCTCTACAATGAGCAGTTCTTC CASSQAPGRLYNEQFF
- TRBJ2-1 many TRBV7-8 TGTGCCAGCAGCTTACGTGGACGAATCGACCCCGGCTCCTACAATGAGCAGTTCTTC CASSLRGRIDPGSYNEQFF
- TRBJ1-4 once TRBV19 TGTGCCAGTATGGGGACGGGGCCGGCTGAAAAACTGTTTTTT CASMGTGPAEKLFF
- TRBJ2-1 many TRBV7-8 TGTGCCAGCAGCCGGGGCGCCCTCTCCTACAATGAGCAGTTCTTC CASSRGALSYNEQFF
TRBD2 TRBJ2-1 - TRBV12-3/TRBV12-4 TGTGCCAGCAGTCGACTAGCGGGAGGGGACAATGAGCAGTTCTTC CASSRLAGGDNEQFF
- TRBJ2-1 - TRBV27 TGTGCCAGCGGCTTCCGGGGGAACTACAATGAGCAGTTCTTC CASGFRGNYNEQFF
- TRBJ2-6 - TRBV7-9 TGTGCCAGCAGCTTAGACGGGCAGGTGGAGCCCAACGTCCTGACTTTC CASSLDGQVEPNVLTF
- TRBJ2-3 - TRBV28 TGTGCCAGCAGTTTAGACGAAGCGCCCCTCACAGATACGCAGTATTTT CASSLDEAPLTDTQYF
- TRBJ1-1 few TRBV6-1 TGTGCCAGCGGCCTCCGACAGAACACTGAAGCTTTCTTT CASGLRQNTEAFF
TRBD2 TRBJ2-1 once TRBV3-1 TGTGCCAGCAGCCAAGAGGGGCGGGAGGGCCGAGTATTCTACAATGAGCAGTTCTTC CASSQEGREGRVFYNEQFF
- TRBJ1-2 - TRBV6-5 TGTGCCAGTTTGGGTGGAGGGGGCTACACCTTC CASLGGGGYTF
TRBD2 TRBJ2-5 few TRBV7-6 TGTGCCAGCAGCTCTTTAATACTAGCGGGGGATCCAATACCCCAAGAGACCCAGTACTTC CASSSLILAGDPIPQETQYF
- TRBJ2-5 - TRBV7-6 TGTGCCAGCATCCAGGGACAAGAAGAACCCAAAGAGACCCAGTACTTC CASIQGQEEPKETQYF
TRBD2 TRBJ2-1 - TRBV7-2 TGTGCCAGCAGCTTTCCCTTTCTAGCGGGGGGGAGTGGCAATGAGCAGTTCTTC CASSFPFLAGGSGNEQFF
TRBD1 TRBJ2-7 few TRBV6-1 TGTGCCAGCAGAGACAGACAGGGCCTCTCCTACGAGCAGTACTTC CASRDRQGLSYEQYF
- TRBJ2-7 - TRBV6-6 TGTGCCAGCAGTTACTCTTCGGAAAAAGGAGACCTGAGCTCCTACGAGCAGTACTTC CASSYSSEKGDLSSYEQYF
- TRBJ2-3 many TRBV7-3 TGTGCCAGCAGCTTAATGGTAGGGGATACGCAGTATTTT CASSLMVGDTQYF
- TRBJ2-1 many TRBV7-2 TGTGCCAGCAGCCCGGCGGGCTCGTCTGGCAATGAGCAGTTCTTC CASSPAGSSGNEQFF
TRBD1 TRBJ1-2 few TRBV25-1 TGTGCCAGCAGAACAGGGGTTGCCAGGGATGGCTACACCTTC CASRTGVARDGYTF
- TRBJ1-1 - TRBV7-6 TGTGCCAGCAGCCCCGAAATGAACACTGAAGCTTTCTTT CASSPEMNTEAFF
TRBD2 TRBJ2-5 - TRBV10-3 TGTGCCATCAGTGAGTCGAAAACGGCGGGAGCAAAGGGGGAGACCCAGTACTTC CAISESKTAGAKGETQYF
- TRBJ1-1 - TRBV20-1 TGCAGTGCTAGAGATGGGGGTAACACTGAAGCTTTCTTT CSARDGGNTEAFF
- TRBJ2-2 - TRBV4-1 TGCGCCAGCAGCCCCCTTACGGGAGTGAACACCGGGGAGCTGTTTTTT CASSPLTGVNTGELFF
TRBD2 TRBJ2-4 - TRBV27 TGTGCCAGCAGTCCCCGGACTAGTAACATTCAGTACTTC CASSPRTSNIQYF
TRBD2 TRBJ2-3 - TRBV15 TGTGCCACCAGCAGAGAAGCAGCGGGAGGGGCAGATACGCAGTATTTT CATSREAAGGADTQYF